The clone carrying this T cell receptor beta chain has more than one count but fewer than ten. CDR1 SGHRS and CDR2 YFSETQ come from the germline V gene. Trimming cost V 0 bases and J 2 bases, with 15 bases left between them. CDR3 length equals 16 residues. The time point: newly diagnosed GD, antithyroid drugs for less than 3 months. Generation of the TCR library employed RNA extracted from PBMCs. The data belong to a study of regulatory T cells in long-lasting Graves disease. Investigators prepared the TCR beta libraries by applying iRepertoire HTBI primers and Arm-PCR of CDR3 regions. TCRdb re-called the multiplex PCR reads through MiXCR, storing one row per CDR3 protein. The sample shows a few hundred thousand distinct CDR3 sequences, approximately 13% of them seen only once. These data also formed part of another study, on T cells in Graves' hyperthyroidism and ophthalmopathy.

Sequencing used peripheral blood mononuclear cells (PBMCs), obtained at new diagnosis, from a patient treated with antithyroid drugs. The receptor comes from a man aged 25-45 years with Graves disease. The V call is TRBV5-1, the J call TRBJ2-7; D is unresolved. The CDR3 sequence: CASSLAADRGAYEQYF. CDR3 nucleotides: TGCGCCAGCAGCTTGGCCGCCGACCGCGGCGCCTACGAGCAGTACTTC.